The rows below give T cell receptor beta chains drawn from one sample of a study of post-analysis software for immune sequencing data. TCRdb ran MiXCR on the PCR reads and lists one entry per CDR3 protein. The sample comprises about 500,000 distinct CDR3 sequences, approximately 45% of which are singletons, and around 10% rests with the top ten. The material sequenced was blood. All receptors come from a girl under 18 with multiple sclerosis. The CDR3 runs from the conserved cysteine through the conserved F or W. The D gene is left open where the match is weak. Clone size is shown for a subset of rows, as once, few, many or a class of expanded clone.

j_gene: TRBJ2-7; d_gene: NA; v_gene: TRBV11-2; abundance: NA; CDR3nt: TGTGCCAGCAGCTTATCCCAGCCCTACGAGCAGTACTTC; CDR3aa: CASSLSQPYEQYF
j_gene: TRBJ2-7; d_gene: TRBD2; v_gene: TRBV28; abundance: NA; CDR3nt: TGTGCCAGCAGAAGCGGGAGATTCTACAATGAGCAGTACTTC; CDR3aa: CASRSGRFYNEQYF
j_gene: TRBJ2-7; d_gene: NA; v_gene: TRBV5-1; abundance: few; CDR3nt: TGCGCCAGCAGCGTAGGGACGGCGAACTACGAGCAGTACTTC; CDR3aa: CASSVGTANYEQYF
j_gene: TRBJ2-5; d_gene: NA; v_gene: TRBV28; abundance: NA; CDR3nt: TGTGCCACCCTGGGGGGGACCCAGTACTTC; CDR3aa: CATLGGTQYF
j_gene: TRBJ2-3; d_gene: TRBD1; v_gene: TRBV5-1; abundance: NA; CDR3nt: TGCGCCAGCAGCTTGGAGGACAGGGTCACAGATACGCAGTATTTT; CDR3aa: CASSLEDRVTDTQYF
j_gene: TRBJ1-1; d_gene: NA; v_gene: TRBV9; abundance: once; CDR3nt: TGTGCCAGCAGCGTAGGTTTGGGGAGCACTGAAGCTTTCTTT; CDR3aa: CASSVGLGSTEAFF
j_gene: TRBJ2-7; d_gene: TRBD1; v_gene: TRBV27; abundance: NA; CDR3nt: TGTGCCAGCAGTCCATACCCCAGGGGGCGCGAGCAGTACTTC; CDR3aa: CASSPYPRGREQYF
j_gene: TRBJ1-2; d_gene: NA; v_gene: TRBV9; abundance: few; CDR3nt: TGTGCCAGTTTCAGGGAAGGCTACACCTTC; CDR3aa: CASFREGYTF
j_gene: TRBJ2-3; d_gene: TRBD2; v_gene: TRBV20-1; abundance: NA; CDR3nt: TGCAGTGCTAGAGATCCGGGACTAGCAACAGATACGCAGTATTTT; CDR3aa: CSARDPGLATDTQYF
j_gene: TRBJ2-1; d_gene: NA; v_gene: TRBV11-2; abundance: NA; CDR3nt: TGTGCCAGCAGCCCCACAAGTGGCAACAATGAGCAGTTCTTC; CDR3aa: CASSPTSGNNEQFF
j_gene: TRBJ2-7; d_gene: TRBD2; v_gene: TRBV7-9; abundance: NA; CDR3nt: TGTGCCAGCAGCTCGATAGCGGGATCCCCCTACGAGCAGTACTTC; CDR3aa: CASSSIAGSPYEQYF
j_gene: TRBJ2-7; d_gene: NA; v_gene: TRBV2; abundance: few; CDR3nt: TGTGCCAGCAGAACAGGGCCCACGTCCTACGAGCAGTACTTC; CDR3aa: CASRTGPTSYEQYF
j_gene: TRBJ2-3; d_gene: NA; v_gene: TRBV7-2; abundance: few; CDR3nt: TGTGCCAGCAGCTTAGGTGTCCTGACAGATACGCAGTATTTT; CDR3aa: CASSLGVLTDTQYF
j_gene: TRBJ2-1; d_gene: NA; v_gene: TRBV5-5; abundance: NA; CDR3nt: TGTGCCAGCAGCTTTCGGTATGAGCAGTTCTTC; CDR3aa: CASSFRYEQFF
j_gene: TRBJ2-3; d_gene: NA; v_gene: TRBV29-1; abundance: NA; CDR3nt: TGCAGCGTTGGAGAAATTGCTAGCACAGATACGCAGTATTTT; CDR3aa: CSVGEIASTDTQYF
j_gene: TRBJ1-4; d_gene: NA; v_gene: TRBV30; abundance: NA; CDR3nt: TGTGCCTGGAGTGTACTACTTGGCGAAAAACTGTTTTTT; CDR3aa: CAWSVLLGEKLFF